This record concerns one T cell receptor beta chain sequence. Time point reported: persistent/refractory GD, antithyroid drugs over 5 years with positive TRAb. Scientists built the TCR library using RNA that was extracted from PBMCs. Diagnoses of Graves' disease were made by American Thyroid Association guidelines. This CDR3 has 15 residues. Trimming removed 0 bases from V and 1 base from J, with 7 bases in between. CDR1 SGHVS and CDR2 FQNEAQ come from the germline V gene. To make TCR beta libraries, researchers used iRepertoire HTBI primers and Arm-PCR of CDR3 regions. TCRdb passed the multiplex PCR reads through MiXCR, listing each CDR3 protein once. The table lists about 470,000 distinct CDR3 sequences, less than 25% of them singletons. The sample is drawn from a study of regulatory T cells in long-lasting Graves disease.

This TCR derives from a female donor with Graves disease. Material: peripheral blood mononuclear cells (PBMCs), obtained when the disease was refractory, from a patient treated with antithyroid drugs. The chain carries TRBV7-8 and TRBJ2-1; D uncertain. This chain's CDR3 is CASSLAGPSYNEQFF. DNA of the CDR3: TGTGCCAGCAGCTTAGCGGGTCCTTCCTACAATGAGCAGTTCTTC.